The subject of this entry is one T cell receptor beta chain. Its target is not known. This record belongs to a study of cytomegalovirus exposure and HLA in healthy donors. Study-wide results and limits: For most subjects, TCR beta sequences were reported to predict HLA-A and HLA-B alleles with accuracy. Common viral pathogens were later found to be apparently linked to several of the most significant clusters.

The CDR3 spans 15 residues. The ends were cut back, 0 bases at V and 12 bases at J, with 18 bases in the middle. Germline V gene lookup returns CDR1 LGHNA and CDR2 YSLEER. The PCR contained 60 Vbeta and 13 Jbeta primers. The method was immunoSEQ multiplex PCR; TCRdb's version includes in-frame clones alone and lacks a portion of them. The sample holds fewer than 250,000 clones, around four fifths seen once. The sequenced sample was PBMCs. The sequence was collected from a woman aged 40 to 55 in good health and CMV-seronegative. The chain carries TRBV4-3 and TRBJ2-1; perhaps TRBD2 as D (6 bases). The CDR3, as DNA: TGCGCCAGCAGCCAAGACGGAGGACGCGCCGGGGGGCAGTTCTTC. Encoded protein: CASSQDGGRAGGQFF.